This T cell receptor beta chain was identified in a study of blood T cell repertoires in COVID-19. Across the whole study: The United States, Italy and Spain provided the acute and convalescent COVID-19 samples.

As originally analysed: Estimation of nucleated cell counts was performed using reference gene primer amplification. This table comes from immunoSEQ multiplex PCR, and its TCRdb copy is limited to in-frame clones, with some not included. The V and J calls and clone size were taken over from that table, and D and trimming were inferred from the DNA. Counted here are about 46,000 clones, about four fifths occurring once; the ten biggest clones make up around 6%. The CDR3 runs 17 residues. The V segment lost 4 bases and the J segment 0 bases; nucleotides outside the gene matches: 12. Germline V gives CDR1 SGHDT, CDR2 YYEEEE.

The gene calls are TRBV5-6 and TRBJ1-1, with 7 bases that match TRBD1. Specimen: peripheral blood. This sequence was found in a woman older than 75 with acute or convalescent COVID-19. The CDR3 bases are TGTGCCAGCAGCGTACCCCCTACCAGGGGGATGAACACTGAAGCTTTCTTT. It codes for CASSVPPTRGMNTEAFF.